Below are 23 T cell receptor beta chains sequenced from a single sample in a study of T cell responses to AZD1222 COVID-19 vaccine (dated by TCRdb to the early 2020s). The library was produced with the immunoSEQ multiplex PCR assay. TCRdb retrieved this table from immuneACCESS and kept in-frame rearrangements only. Not all clones are present; in checked studies, unresolved V genes account for under half, and no reason is known for the remainder. The sample table lists some 150,000 clones, more than 90% of them with a count of one. Together, the top ten hold under 20% of the sample. This sample's time point label indicates: baseline before first vaccination. The sequencing here drew on peripheral blood, taken on day 0 of AZD1222 vaccination. All receptors derive from an adult in good health.

The DNA of the CDR3 is TGTGCCAGCAGGCGGACTAGCGGGGGGACGAATGAGCAGTTCTTC. This codes for CASRRTSGGTNEQFF. The chain links TRBV28 to TRBJ2-1, with 14 nucleotides matching TRBD2. The CDR3 is made up of 15 amino acids. Germline V lookup: CDR1 MDHEN, CDR2 SYDVKM. V trimming: 6 bases; J trimming: 7 bases; junction bases outside the gene matches: 5.

The V call is TRBV19, the J call TRBJ2-2; D gene unclear. CDR1 is LNHDA, CDR2 SQIVND, per germline (reference sequence). The length of the CDR3 is 15 residues. V was cut by 1 base and J by 6 bases, with 12 bases left in between. The CDR3 bases are TGTGCCAGTAGTATAGCCAGACTGATCCCCGGGGAGCTGTTTTTT. Amino acids: CASSIARLIPGELFF.

The chain joins TRBV7-9 to TRBJ2-7; either TRBD1 or TRBD2 may fit D (7 bases each). V lost 5 bases and J lost 5, with 22 bases in between. The CDR3 covers 16 residues. Germline CDR1 reads SEHNR; CDR2 reads FQNEAQ (reference sequence). This CDR3 is CASSHTSQGGLDEQYF. For the CDR3, the DNA is TGTGCCAGCAGCCACACCTCGCAGGGGGGGTTGGACGAGCAGTACTTC.

This clone occurred a few times. The gene calls are TRBV25-1 and TRBJ1-3; TRBD1 agrees at 8 bases. The ends lost 2 bases at V and 4 bases at J; junction bases unmatched: 7. Germline V gives CDR1 MGHDK, CDR2 SYGVNS. The CDR3 is 16 amino acids. The CDR3 DNA sequence: TGTGCCAGCAGTGAACCCGGCAGGGGGCCAGGAAACACCATATATTTT. Translated: CASSEPGRGPGNTIYF. The full variable domain, its missing parts supplied by reference TRBV25-1 and TRBJ1-3, is EADIYQTPRYLVIGTGKKITLECSQTMGHDKMYWYQQDPGMELHLIHYSYGVNSTEKGDLSSESTVSRIRTEHFPLTLESARPSHTSQYLCASSEPGRGPGNTIYFGEGSWLTVV.

A single count supports this clone. The genes are TRBV28 and TRBJ1-5; weak D call: TRBD1 (5 bases). The germline V gene encodes CDR1 MDHEN and CDR2 SYDVKM. The ends were cut back, 6 bases at V and 6 bases at J, with 18 bases in the middle. The CDR3 is 15 amino acids. The CDR3 reads CASRLTGGSGQPQHF. The CDR3 nucleotides read TGTGCCAGCAGGCTAACTGGGGGGAGCGGTCAGCCCCAGCATTTT.

The chain carries TRBV20-1 and TRBJ2-5, with TRBD1 matching 7 bases. From germline, CDR1 is DFQATT and CDR2 SNEGSKA (reference sequence). V shed 7 bases and J 5 bases; nucleotides not matched to a gene: 4. This CDR3 spans 11 amino acids. The CDR3 loop is CSGGQWETQYF. DNA for the CDR3: TGCAGTGGGGGACAGTGGGAGACCCAGTACTTC.

V gene TRBV5-6 combines with J gene TRBJ1-5, with D maybe TRBD1 (5 bases). Germline CDR1 reads SGHDT; CDR2 reads YYEEEE. Trimming took 1 base from V and 3 from J, leaving 11 bases between them. This CDR3 spans 15 amino acids. CDR3 loop: CASSLRGADNQPQHF. Here the CDR3 DNA reads TGTGCCAGCAGCTTGCGAGGGGCCGACAATCAGCCCCAGCATTTT.

The genes are TRBV10-3 and TRBJ2-3, with 8 bases fitting TRBD2. V lost 0 bases to trimming and J lost 3 bases; unmatched junction nucleotides: 8. Germline CDR1 is ENHRY and CDR2 is SYGVKD. The CDR3 contains 17 residues. CDR3 in DNA: TGTGCCATCAGTGAGTCTCGAGGGAGCGGGAGAACAGATACGCAGTATTTT. This gives the protein CAISESRGSGRTDTQYF.

The chain uses TRBV6-2 or TRBV6-3 and TRBJ2-7; D is ambiguous. V lost 4 bases, J lost 5 bases, and 12 bases lay in between. The CDR3 consists of 13 residues. In germline, CDR1 is MNHEY, CDR2 SVGEGT. The CDR3 sequence is CASSSRVPHEQYF. CDR3 DNA: TGTGCCAGCAGTTCGAGAGTCCCCCACGAGCAGTACTTC.

V is TRBV23-1 and J is TRBJ2-7; D possibly corresponds to TRBD2 (5 bases). TRBV23-1 is reported as an ORF; its role is uncertain. Trimming shortened V by 5 bases and J by 3 bases, and 11 bases separated the two germline ends. The CDR3 length is 13 residues. This CDR3 reads CASSGRRNYEQYF. DNA of the CDR3: TGCGCCAGCAGTGGGAGACGGAACTACGAGCAGTACTTC.

This sequence joins TRBV2 and TRBJ2-1; perhaps TRBD2 as D (6 bases). V was pared by 5 bases and J by 4 bases, with 15 bases between. Germline V gene data show CDR1 as SNHLY and CDR2 as FYNNEI. CDR3 length: 15 amino acids. Here the CDR3 reads CASSRDWNNYNEQFF. CDR3 nucleotide sequence: TGTGCCAGCAGTAGGGACTGGAACAATTACAATGAGCAGTTCTTC.

The chain recombines TRBV28 with TRBJ1-1, with unresolved D. Germline V lookup: CDR1 MDHEN, CDR2 SYDVKM. V lost 8 bases and J lost 1, with 14 bases in between. The CDR3 runs to 14 residues. In nucleotides, the CDR3 is TGTGCCAGCGGACCGAGAAGGCGGAACACTGAAGCTTTCTTT. Residues: CASGPRRRNTEAFF.

DNA for the CDR3: TGTGCCAGCCCCGTAGGTTCCTTTCGGGGCGGTGAGCAGTTCTTC. It yields the protein CASPVGSFRGGEQFF. V and J are TRBV9 and TRBJ2-1; D is perhaps TRBD1 or TRBD2 (5 bases each). V was shortened by 7 bases and J by 9 bases, with 23 bases between the two germline ends. CDR3 length: 15 residues. The germline gives CDR1 SGDLS, CDR2 YYNGEE.

V and J are TRBV5-3 and TRBJ2-5; 12 bases are a match to TRBD2. TRBV5-3 has ORF status, its function being uncertain. This CDR3 contains 17 residues. The junction had 8 bases not matched to a gene; V was cut back by 4 bases and J by 1 base. CDR3 bases: TGTGCCAGAAGCCCCTGGACTAGCGGGGATCCCCAAGAGACCCAGTACTTC. Translated: CARSPWTSGDPQETQYF.

The chain couples TRBV6-6 to TRBJ2-7; 12 nucleotides match TRBD1. The CDR3 contains 20 residues. J was trimmed by 0 bases and V by 5 bases; bases with no gene match: 17. Per the germline V gene, CDR1 is MNHNY and CDR2 is SVGAGI (reference sequence). CDR3 amino acids: CASSPRSSGQGARRSYEQYF. The CDR3 DNA reads as TGTGCCAGCAGTCCCCGATCGTCGGGACAGGGGGCCCGACGCTCCTACGAGCAGTACTTC.

The rearrangement joins TRBV11-3 to TRBJ1-6, with 7 bases aligning to TRBD1. Germline lookup yields CDR1 SGHNT and CDR2 YENEEA. V lost 1 base, J lost 7 bases, and 4 bases stayed unmatched. The CDR3 totals 15 residues. This CDR3 reads CASSLAGQVNSPLHF. In nucleotides, the CDR3 is TGTGCCAGCAGCTTAGCAGGACAGGTGAATTCACCCCTCCACTTT.

The chain links TRBV5-5 to TRBJ1-5; 8 bases agree with TRBD1. Germline V gene lookup returns CDR1 SGHKS and CDR2 YYEKEE (reference sequence). The CDR3 loop spans 17 amino acids. J lost 8 bases, V lost 4 bases, and 17 bases had no gene match. The CDR3 region is CASSPAEDRVNRKPQHF. The CDR3 DNA reads TGTGCCAGCAGCCCAGCGGAGGACAGGGTAAACAGGAAGCCCCAGCATTTT.

This chain links TRBV7-3 with TRBJ1-2; D is unresolved. The V and J ends lost 2 bases and 8 bases respectively, with 15 bases between them. This CDR3 contains 14 residues. Germline CDR1 SGHTA, CDR2 FQGTGA. CDR3 amino acids: CASSLSPSGYGYTF. The CDR3 bases are TGTGCCAGCAGCTTATCTCCGTCGGGGTACGGCTACACCTTC.

CDR3 protein: CASSSTGTAWNEKLFF. CDR3 coding DNA: TGTGCCAGCAGTTCAACCGGGACAGCGTGGAATGAAAAACTGTTTTTT. The chain joins TRBV6-5 to TRBJ1-4, with 7 bases identical to TRBD1. Germline CDR1 reads MNHEY; CDR2 reads SVGAGI. The V and J ends lost 4 bases and 5 bases, in that order; junction bases with no gene match: 10. The CDR3 contains 16 residues.

The rearrangement uses TRBV29-1 and TRBJ1-2; D not certain. The V gene lost 4 bases and the J gene lost 3 bases, with 12 bases spanning the gap. Germline assignment: CDR1 SQVTM and CDR2 ANQGSEA. This CDR3 has 13 amino acids. The CDR3 bases are TGCAGCGTTGGTGTCCAGAAACACTATGGCTACACCTTC. The encoded protein is CSVGVQKHYGYTF.

This sequence joins TRBV19 and TRBJ1-5; D gene unclear. V was cut by 4 bases and J by 5 bases, with 9 bases left in between. CDR3 length: 13 amino acids. From germline, CDR1 is LNHDA and CDR2 SQIVND (reference sequence). CDR3 nucleotides: TGTGCCAGTAGTAAGGCAGGAGATCAGCCCCAGCATTTT. Translated, it gives CASSKAGDQPQHF.

The chain uses TRBV6-5 and TRBJ2-5; no reliable D call. The CDR3 runs to 14 residues. Per germline, CDR1 MNHEY and CDR2 SVGAGI. The V end lost 3 bases, the J end lost 9 bases, and 17 bases lay between the germline ends. CDR3 amino acids: CASSYNGGSQAQYF. The DNA of the CDR3 is TGTGCCAGCAGTTATAATGGCGGCTCCCAGGCCCAGTACTTC.

The chain combines TRBV30 with TRBJ1-6; D not certain. The CDR3 has 15 residues. Trimming pared 1 base from V and 0 bases from J, leaving 7 bases between. CDR1 and CDR2 (germline): GTSNPN, SVGIG (reference sequence). This chain's CDR3 is CAWSEISSYNSPLHF. The CDR3 region has the DNA TGTGCCTGGAGTGAGATAAGCTCCTATAATTCACCCCTCCACTTT. Based on the CDR3 plus reference TRBV30 and TRBJ1-6, the full variable domain is SQTIHQWPATLVQPVGSPLSLECTVEGTSNPNLYWYRQAAGRGLQLLFYSVGIGQISSEVPQNLSASRPQDRQFILSSKKLLLSDSGFYLCAWSEISSYNSPLHFGNGTRLTVT.